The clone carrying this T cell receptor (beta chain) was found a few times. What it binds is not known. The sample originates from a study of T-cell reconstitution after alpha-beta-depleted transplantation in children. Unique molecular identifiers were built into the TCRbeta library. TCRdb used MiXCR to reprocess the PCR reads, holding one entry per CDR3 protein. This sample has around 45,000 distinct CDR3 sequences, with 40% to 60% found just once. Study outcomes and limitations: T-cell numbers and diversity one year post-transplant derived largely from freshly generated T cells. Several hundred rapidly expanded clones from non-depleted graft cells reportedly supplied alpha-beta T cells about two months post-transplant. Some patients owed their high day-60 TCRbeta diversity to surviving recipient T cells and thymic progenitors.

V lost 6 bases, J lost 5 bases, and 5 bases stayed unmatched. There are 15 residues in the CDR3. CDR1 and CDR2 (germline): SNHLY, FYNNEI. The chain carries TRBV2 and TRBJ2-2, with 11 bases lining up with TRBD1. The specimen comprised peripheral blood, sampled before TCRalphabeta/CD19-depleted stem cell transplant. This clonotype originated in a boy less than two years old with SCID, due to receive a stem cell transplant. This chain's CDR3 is CASRDGTGGTGELFF. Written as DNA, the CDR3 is TGTGCCAGCAGGGATGGGACAGGGGGAACCGGGGAGCTGTTTTTT.